The following is a T cell receptor beta chain sequence with its context. The record originates from a study of blood T cell dynamics during melanoma immunotherapy. TCRdb's table, derived via immunoSEQ multiplex PCR, lists solely in-frame clones and lacks some. The table records 10,000 to 15,000 clones, about 82% of them present only once. Time point reported: pre-treatment baseline. No patient had earlier systemic cancer treatment, concurrent immunosuppressants, or another active cancer. The starting material was blood, obtained from a patient treated with checkpoint blockade. The clonotype originates from a human donor with melanoma.

This CDR3 reads CASSLGYLSGGGSYEQYF. The CDR3 DNA reads TGTGCCAGCAGCTTAGGGTACCTTAGCGGGGGAGGCTCCTACGAGCAGTACTTC. The gene calls are TRBV13 and TRBJ2-7; 9 bases are a match to TRBD2. CDR3 length equals 18 residues. In germline, CDR1 is PRHDT, CDR2 FYEKMQ (reference sequence). V lost 0 bases and J lost 0; bases outside the gene matches: 9.